Reported below is one TCR beta chain. What it recognizes is unknown. The data are from a study of molecular identifiers for immune sequencing clone quantification. TCRdb processed the PCR reads anew with MiXCR; each CDR3 protein has one entry. The sample holds approximately 40,000 distinct CDR3 sequences, 20% to 25% seen once. The CDR3 consists of 12 residues. Germline V gene sequence: CDR1 MNHEY, CDR2 SMNVEV (reference sequence). The J segment lost 14 bases and the V segment lost 5 bases, leaving 7 bases of the junction unmatched. Study conclusions and caveats: The study found clones above 20 RNA copies held over 98% of effector molecules and under 1% in naive cells. Underestimation of highly expanded clone sizes could arise where identical TCR molecules share a barcode.

This receptor was identified in a human donor in good health. Some libraries in this study had Jurkat cell RNA spiked in. V usage is TRBV27 and J usage is TRBJ2-1; the match to TRBD1 covers 9 bases. Sequences were obtained from naive CD8+ T cells from blood, with Jurkat cell RNA spiked in. Documented subset: FACS-sorted CD8+CD4-CCR7+CD45RA+ naive T cells. The CDR3 DNA reads as TGTGCCAGCAGTCTGGACAGGGGTTATGAGTTCTTC. This sequence encodes CASSLDRGYEFF.